The clone carrying this TCR beta chain appeared a single time. The target antigen is unknown. These data originate in a study of vaccination effects on CD4 cells after COVID-19. Antigen-specific CD4+ T cell clonotypes were called by their expansion after viral peptide-pool culture in ViraFEST. Cells that had been cultured for 10 days were the source of isolated CD4+ T cells. Vaccination of participants consisted of two doses of either the BNT162b2 or mRNA-1273 vaccine. Each culture well received a few million PBMC. These cells were then cultured in IMDM with about 9.1 IU/ml IL-2 and 8.5 to 10 ug/ml peptides. This CDR3 spans 11 amino acids. Trimming left V 1 base short and J 5 bases short, with 2 bases between. CDR1 is MGHRA, CDR2 YSYEKL, per germline. The data were produced by immunoSEQ multiplex PCR, yet TCRdb's version contains in-frame clones alone and is incomplete. The sample holds tens of thousands of clones; around four fifths are singletons and the top ten take around 1.2%.

The receptor's source is a human donor who received a COVID-19 vaccine. The chain has TRBV4-1 and TRBJ1-1; D ambiguous. The specimen comprised CD4+ T cells from PBMCs cultured with HCoV-229E spike peptides, sampled after COVID-19 vaccination. The CDR3 protein is CASSQATEAFF. The CDR3 DNA follows: TGCGCCAGCAGCCAAGCTACTGAAGCTTTCTTT.